This TCR beta chain emerged from a study of cytomegalovirus exposure and HLA in healthy donors. The study, taken as a whole, reports: Confirmation in vitro established that a few CMV-associated chains were specific for CMV antigens. Cytomegalovirus-associated status was assigned to about 180 TCR beta chains. Whilst most TCR sequences proved rare, a subset of public TCRs occurred across many donors. The tendency of first-cohort TCR clusters to co-occur in the roughly 110 validation repertoires was identified by a subsequent analysis.

On this clone: Its target is unknown.

Looked up from germline, CDR1 is SGHVS and CDR2 is FNYEAQ. This CDR3 spans 13 amino acids. Between the trimmed V and J ends, which lost 2 bases and 2 bases, there was a span of 7 bases. Measured with immunoSEQ multiplex PCR; TCRdb has only the in-frame clones, and not every one. The table records about 78,000 clones, around 96% of them present only once. The source material was PBMCs. The chain uses TRBV7-6 and TRBJ2-7; D perhaps matches TRBD1 (5 bases). This clonotype was sampled from a man younger than 35 in good health and CMV-seropositive. DNA of the CDR3: TGTGCCAGCAGCTTATCAGGGCCCTACGAGCAGTACTTC. This gives the protein CASSLSGPYEQYF.